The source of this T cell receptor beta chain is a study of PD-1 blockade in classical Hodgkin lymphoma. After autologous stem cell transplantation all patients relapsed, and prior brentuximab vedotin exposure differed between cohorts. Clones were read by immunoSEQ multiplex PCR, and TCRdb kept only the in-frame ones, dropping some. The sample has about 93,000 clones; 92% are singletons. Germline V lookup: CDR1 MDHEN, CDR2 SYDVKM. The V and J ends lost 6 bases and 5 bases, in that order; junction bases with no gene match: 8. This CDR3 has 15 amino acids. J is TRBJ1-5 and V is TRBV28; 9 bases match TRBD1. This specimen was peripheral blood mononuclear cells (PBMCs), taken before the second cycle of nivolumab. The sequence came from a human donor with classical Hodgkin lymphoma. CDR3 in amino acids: CASRPPGQGYQPQHF. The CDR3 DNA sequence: TGTGCCAGCAGACCCCCGGGACAGGGTTATCAGCCCCAGCATTTT.